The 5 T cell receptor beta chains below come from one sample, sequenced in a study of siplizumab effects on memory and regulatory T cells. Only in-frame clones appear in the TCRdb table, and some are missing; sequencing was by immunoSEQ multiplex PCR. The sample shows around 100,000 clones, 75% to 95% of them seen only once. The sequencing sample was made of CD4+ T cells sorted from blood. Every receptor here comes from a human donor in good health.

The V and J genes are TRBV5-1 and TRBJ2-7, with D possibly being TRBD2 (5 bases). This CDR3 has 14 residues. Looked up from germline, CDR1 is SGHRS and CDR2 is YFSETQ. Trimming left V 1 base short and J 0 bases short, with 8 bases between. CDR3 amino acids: CASSLFGNSYEQYF. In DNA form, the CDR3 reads TGCGCCAGCAGCTTGTTCGGGAACTCCTACGAGCAGTACTTC.

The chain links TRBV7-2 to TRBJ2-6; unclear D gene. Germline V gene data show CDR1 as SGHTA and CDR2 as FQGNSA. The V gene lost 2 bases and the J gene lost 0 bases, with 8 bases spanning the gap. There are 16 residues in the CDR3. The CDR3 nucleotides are TGTGCCAGCAGCTTATCGTTCGGCTCTGGGGCCAACGTCCTGACTTTC. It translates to CASSLSFGSGANVLTF. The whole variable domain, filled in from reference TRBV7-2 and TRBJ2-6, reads GAGVSQSPSNKVTEKGKDVELRCDPISGHTALYWYRQSLGQGLEFLIYFQGNSAPDKSGLPSDRFSAERTGGSVSTLTIQRTQQEDSAVYLCASSLSFGSGANVLTFGAGSRLTVL.

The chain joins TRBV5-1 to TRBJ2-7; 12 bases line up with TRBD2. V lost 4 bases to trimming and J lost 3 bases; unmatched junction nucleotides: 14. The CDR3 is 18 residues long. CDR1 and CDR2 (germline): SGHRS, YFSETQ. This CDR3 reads CASSNRRSLAGGLYEQYF. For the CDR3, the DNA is TGCGCCAGCAGCAACCGCCGATCTCTAGCGGGGGGGCTCTACGAGCAGTACTTC.

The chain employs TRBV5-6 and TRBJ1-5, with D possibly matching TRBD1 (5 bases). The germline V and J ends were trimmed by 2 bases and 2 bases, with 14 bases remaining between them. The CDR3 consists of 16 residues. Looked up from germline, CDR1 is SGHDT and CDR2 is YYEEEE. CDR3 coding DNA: TGTGCCAGCAGCTTTGGGGGTAGTTTCGGCAATCAGCCCCAGCATTTT. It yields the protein CASSFGGSFGNQPQHF.

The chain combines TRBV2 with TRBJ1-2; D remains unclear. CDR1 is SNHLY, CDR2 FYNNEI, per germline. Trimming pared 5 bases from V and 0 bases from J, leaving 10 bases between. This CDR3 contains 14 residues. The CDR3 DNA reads TGTGCCAGCAGTCCCCCCCGGACTAACTATGGCTACACCTTC. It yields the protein CASSPPRTNYGYTF. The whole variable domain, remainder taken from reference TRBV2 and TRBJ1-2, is EPEVTQTPSHQVTQMGQEVILRCVPISNHLYFYWYRQILGQKVEFLVSFYNNEISEKSEIFDDQFSVERPDGSNFTLKIRSTKLEDSAMYFCASSPPRTNYGYTFGSGTRLTVV.